This TCR beta chain was recorded in a study of T cell changes during pregnancy in multiple sclerosis. The CDR3 runs 14 residues. CDR1 is SGHKS, CDR2 YYEKEE, per germline (reference sequence). V lost 0 bases and J 2 bases, leaving 9 bases between the germline ends. Profiling relied on immunoSEQ multiplex PCR, and the TCRdb table lists in-frame clones only, not all of them. Of tens of thousands of clones listed, around 90% were seen once; the top ten hold over 1.5%. The source is a female donor with multiple sclerosis, enrolled in a pregnancy study. This material consisted of peripheral blood, taken in the first trimester of pregnancy. J is TRBJ2-7 and V is TRBV5-5; D not resolved. The CDR3 DNA sequence: TGTGCCAGCAGCTTGGACGGTGAGCCCTACGAGCAGTACTTC. Residues: CASSLDGEPYEQYF.